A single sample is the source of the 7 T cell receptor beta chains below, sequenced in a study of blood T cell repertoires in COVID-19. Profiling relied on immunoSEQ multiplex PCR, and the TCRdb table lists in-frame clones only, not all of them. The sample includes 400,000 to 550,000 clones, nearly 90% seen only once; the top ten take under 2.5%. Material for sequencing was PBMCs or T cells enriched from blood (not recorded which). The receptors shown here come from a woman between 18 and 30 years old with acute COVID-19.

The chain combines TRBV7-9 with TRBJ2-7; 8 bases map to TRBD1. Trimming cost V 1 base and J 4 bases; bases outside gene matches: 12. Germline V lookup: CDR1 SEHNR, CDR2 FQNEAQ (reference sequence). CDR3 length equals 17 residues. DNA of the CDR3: TGTGCCAGCAGCTTAGGCGGCCGGACAGGGTTGGGGTACGAGCAGTACTTC. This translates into CASSLGGRTGLGYEQYF.

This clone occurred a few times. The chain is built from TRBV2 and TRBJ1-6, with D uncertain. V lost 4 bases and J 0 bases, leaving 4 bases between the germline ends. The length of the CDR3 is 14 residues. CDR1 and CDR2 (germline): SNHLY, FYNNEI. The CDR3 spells CASSGGSYNSPLHF. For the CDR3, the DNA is TGTGCCAGCAGTGGCGGCTCCTATAATTCACCCCTCCACTTT.

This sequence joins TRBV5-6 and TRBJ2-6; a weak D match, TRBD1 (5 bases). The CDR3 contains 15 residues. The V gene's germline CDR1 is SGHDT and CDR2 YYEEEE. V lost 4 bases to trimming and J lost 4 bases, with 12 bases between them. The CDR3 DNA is TGTGCCAGCAGCCCCAGGGTTTCGGGGGCCAACGTCCTGACTTTC. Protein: CASSPRVSGANVLTF.

CDR3 nucleotide sequence: TGTGCCAGCAGTTTATCAAGGGGACAGGGGACGTACGAGCAGTACTTC. Translating it yields CASSLSRGQGTYEQYF. The chain couples TRBV28 to TRBJ2-7; 10 positions agree with TRBD1. Germline trimming cut 1 base from V and 4 bases from J; bases unmatched to any gene: 7. Looked up from germline, CDR1 is MDHEN and CDR2 is SYDVKM. The CDR3 runs to 16 residues. Drawing the rest from reference TRBV28 and TRBJ2-7, the complete variable domain is DVKVTQSSRYLVKRTGEKVFLECVQDMDHENMFWYRQDPGLGLRLIYFSYDVKMKEKGDIPEGYSVSREKKERFSLILESASTNQTSMYLCASSLSRGQGTYEQYFGPGTRLTVT.

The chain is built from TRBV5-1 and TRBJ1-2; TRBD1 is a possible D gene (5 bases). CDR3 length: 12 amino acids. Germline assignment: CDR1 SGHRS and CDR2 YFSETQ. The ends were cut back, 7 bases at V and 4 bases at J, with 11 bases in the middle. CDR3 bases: TGCGCCAGCCAAAGGGGTGGCTATGGCTACACCTTC. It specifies CASQRGGYGYTF.

CDR3 region: CAASGAGGDQPQHF. Written as DNA, the CDR3 is TGTGCCGCCTCCGGGGCAGGGGGCGATCAGCCCCAGCATTTT. This sequence joins TRBV10-3 and TRBJ1-5; 8 bases are shared with TRBD1. After removal of 11 bases from V and 5 bases from J, the junction contained 11 bases not matched to a gene. Looked up from germline, CDR1 is ENHRY and CDR2 is SYGVKD. This CDR3 region has 14 residues.

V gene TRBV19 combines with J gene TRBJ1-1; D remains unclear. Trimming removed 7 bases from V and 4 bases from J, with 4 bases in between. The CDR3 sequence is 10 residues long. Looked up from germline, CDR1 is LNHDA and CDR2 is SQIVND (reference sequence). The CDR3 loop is CASTGTEAFF. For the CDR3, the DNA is TGTGCCAGTACGGGCACTGAAGCTTTCTTT.